This TCR beta chain was sequenced during a study of somatic mutations in cytotoxic T cells in rheumatoid arthritis. The wider study: Patient blood (about 29 ml EDTA) was drawn right after diagnosis, before any treatment.

Study-wide findings and caveats: In about an eighth of the roughly 65 patients, the largest CD8+ clone exceeded 20% of CD8+ cells. Greater age accompanied higher CD8+ clonality in rheumatoid arthritis patients, a pattern that was absent in healthy controls.

On this clone: Its antigen is undetermined.

Original data processing: Published virus-specific TCRB sequences found rare matches among patient CD8+ clones larger than 1%. Sequencing was performed with immunoSEQ multiplex PCR; in TCRdb, only in-frame clones are kept and a portion is missing. V and J calls and clone size come straight from that table; D and trimming were deduced from the DNA. The table lists more than 11,000 clones, less than 80% of them singletons. The V gene end was trimmed by 3 bases and the J gene end by 1 base; junction bases not matched to a gene: 2. Germline-derived CDR1 and CDR2 are MNHNS and SASEGT. The CDR3 totals 15 residues.

The receptor was isolated from an adult with rheumatoid arthritis. The V call is TRBV6-1, the J call TRBJ2-3; 9 positions match TRBD1. The specimen was CD8+ T cells sorted from blood. The CDR3 is CASSEGQGRTDTQYF. CDR3 in DNA: TGTGCCAGCAGTGAGGGACAGGGCCGCACAGATACGCAGTATTTT.